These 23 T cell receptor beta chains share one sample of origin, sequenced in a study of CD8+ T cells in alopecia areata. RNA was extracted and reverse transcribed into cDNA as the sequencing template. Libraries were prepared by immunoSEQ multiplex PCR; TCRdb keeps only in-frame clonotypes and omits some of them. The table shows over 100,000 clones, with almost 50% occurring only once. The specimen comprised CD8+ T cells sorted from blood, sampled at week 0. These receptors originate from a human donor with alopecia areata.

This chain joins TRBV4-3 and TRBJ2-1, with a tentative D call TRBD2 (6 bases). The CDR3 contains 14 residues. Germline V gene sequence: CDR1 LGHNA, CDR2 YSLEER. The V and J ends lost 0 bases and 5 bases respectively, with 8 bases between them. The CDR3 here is CASSQDGLHNEQFF. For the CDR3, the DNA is TGCGCCAGCAGCCAAGATGGACTACACAATGAGCAGTTCTTC.

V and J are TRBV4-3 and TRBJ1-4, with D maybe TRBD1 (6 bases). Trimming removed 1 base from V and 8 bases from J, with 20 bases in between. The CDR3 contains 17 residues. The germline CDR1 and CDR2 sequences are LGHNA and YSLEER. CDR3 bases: TGCGCCAGCAGCCAAGTCATGGGTGGTGGGGGCCGGGAAAAACTGTTTTTT. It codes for CASSQVMGGGGREKLFF.

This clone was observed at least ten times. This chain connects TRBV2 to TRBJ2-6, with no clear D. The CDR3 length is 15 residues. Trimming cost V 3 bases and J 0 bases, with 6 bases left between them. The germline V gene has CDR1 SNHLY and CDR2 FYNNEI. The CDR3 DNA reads TGTGCCAGCAGTGAGAGGAACTCTGGGGCCAACGTCCTGACTTTC. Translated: CASSERNSGANVLTF.

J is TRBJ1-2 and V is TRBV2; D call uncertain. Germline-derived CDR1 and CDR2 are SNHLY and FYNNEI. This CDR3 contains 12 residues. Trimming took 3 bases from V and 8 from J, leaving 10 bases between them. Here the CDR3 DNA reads TGTGCCAGCAGTGATCCAGGTGGAGGCTACACCTTC. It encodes CASSDPGGGYTF.

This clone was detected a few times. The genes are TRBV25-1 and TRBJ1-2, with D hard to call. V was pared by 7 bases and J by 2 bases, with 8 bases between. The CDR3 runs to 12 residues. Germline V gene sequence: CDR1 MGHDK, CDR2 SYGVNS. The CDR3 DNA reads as TGTGCCAGCAAGTCGGGGAACTATGGCTACACCTTC. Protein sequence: CASKSGNYGYTF.

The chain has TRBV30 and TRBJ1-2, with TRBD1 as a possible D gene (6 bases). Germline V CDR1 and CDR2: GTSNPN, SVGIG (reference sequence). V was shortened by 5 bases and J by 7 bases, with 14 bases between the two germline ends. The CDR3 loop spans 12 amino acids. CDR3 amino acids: CAWDTGYAGYTF. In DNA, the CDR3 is TGTGCCTGGGATACAGGGTACGCTGGCTACACCTTC.

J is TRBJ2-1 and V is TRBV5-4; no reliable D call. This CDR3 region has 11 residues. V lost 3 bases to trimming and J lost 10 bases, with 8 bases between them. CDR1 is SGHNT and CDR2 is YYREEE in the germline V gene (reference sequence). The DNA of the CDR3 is TGTGCCAGCAGCTCGTCGGCAGAGCAGTTCTTC. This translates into CASSSSAEQFF.

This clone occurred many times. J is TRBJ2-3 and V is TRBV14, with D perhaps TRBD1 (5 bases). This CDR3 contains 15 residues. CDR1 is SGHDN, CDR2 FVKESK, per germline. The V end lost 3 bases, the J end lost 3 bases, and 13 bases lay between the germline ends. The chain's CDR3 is CASSQSGSGTDTQYF. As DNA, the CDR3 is TGTGCCAGCAGCCAGAGTGGGTCAGGGACAGATACGCAGTATTTT.

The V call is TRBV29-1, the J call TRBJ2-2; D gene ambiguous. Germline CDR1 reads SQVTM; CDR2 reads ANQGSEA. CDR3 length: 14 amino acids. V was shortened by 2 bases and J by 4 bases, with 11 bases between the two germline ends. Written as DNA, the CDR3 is TGCAGCGTTGAATTGGGGTGGGGCACCGGGGAGCTGTTTTTT. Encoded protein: CSVELGWGTGELFF.

CDR3 sequence reads: CASSLVQGQGLRGANVLTF. CDR3 in DNA: TGCGCCAGCAGCTTGGTCCAGGGACAGGGGTTACGTGGGGCCAACGTCCTGACTTTC. V and J are TRBV5-1 and TRBJ2-6; 10 positions match TRBD1. This CDR3 has 19 residues. Per the germline V gene, CDR1 is SGHRS and CDR2 is YFSETQ. V lost 0 bases to trimming and J lost 3 bases; unmatched junction nucleotides: 9.

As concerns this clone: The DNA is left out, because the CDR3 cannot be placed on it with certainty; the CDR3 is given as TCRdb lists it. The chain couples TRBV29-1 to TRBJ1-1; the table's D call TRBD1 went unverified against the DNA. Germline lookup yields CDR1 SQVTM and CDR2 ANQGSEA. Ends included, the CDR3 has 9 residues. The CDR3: CSVGQGTFF.

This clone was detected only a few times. The CDR3, as DNA: TGTGCCAGCGGAGGCTCCTACGAGCAGTACTTC. This translates into CASGGSYEQYF. The chain uses TRBV27 and TRBJ2-7; a weak D match, TRBD2 (5 bases). V lost 8 bases and J 0 bases, leaving 5 bases between the germline ends. This CDR3 spans 11 amino acids. Germline CDR1 MNHEY, CDR2 SMNVEV (reference sequence).

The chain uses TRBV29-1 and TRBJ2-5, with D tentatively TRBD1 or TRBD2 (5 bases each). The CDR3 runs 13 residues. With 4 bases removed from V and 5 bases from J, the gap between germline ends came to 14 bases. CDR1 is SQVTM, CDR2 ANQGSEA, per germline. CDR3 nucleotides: TGCAGCGTTGGGGGACCGGTGACGGAGACCCAGTACTTC. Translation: CSVGGPVTETQYF.

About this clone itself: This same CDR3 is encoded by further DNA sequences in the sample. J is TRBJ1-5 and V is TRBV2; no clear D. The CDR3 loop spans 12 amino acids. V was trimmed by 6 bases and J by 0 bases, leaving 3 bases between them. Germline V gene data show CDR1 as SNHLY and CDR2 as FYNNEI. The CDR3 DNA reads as TGTGCCAGCAGGGGTAGCAATCAGCCCCAGCATTTT. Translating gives CASRGSNQPQHF.

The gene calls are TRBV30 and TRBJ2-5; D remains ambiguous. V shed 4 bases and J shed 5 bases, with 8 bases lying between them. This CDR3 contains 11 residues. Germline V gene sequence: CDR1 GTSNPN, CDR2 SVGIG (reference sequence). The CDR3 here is CAWNSWETQYF. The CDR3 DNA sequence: TGTGCCTGGAATAGTTGGGAGACCCAGTACTTC. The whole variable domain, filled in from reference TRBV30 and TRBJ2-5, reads SQTIHQWPATLVQPVGSPLSLECTVEGTSNPNLYWYRQAAGRGLQLLFYSVGIGQISSEVPQNLSASRPQDRQFILSSKKLLLSDSGFYLCAWNSWETQYFGPGTRLLVL.

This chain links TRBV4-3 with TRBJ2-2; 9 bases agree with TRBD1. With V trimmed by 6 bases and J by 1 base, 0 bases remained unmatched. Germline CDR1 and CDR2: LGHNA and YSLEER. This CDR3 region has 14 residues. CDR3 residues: CASRGQGNTGELFF. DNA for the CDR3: TGCGCCAGCAGGGGACAGGGGAACACCGGGGAGCTGTTTTTT.

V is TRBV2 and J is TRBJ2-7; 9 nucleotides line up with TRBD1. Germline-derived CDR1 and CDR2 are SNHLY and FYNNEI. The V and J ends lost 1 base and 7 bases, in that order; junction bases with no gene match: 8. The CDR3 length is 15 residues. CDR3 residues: CASSEGGQGLGEQYF. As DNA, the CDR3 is TGTGCCAGCAGTGAAGGTGGACAGGGGCTGGGGGAGCAGTACTTC.

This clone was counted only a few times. The CDR3, as DNA: TGTGCCAGCAGCTTAGAATGGGGAGATGAGCAGTTCTTC. This translates into CASSLEWGDEQFF. The chain combines TRBV7-9 with TRBJ2-1, with a tentative D call TRBD2 (5 bases). The V end was cut by 1 base, the J end by 8 bases, with 9 bases between. The germline V gene encodes CDR1 SEHNR and CDR2 FQNEAQ (reference sequence). The CDR3 is made up of 13 amino acids.

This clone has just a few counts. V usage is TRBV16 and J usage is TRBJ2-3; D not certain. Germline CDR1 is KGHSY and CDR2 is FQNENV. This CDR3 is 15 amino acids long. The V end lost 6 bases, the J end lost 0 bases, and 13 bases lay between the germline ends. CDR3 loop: CASSIPEASTDTQYF. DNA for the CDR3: TGTGCCAGCAGTATCCCGGAAGCTAGCACAGATACGCAGTATTTT.

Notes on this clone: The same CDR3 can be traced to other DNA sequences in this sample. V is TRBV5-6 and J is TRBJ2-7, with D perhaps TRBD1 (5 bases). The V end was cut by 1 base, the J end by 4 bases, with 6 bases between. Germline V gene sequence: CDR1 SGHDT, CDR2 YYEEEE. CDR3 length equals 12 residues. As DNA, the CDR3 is TGTGCCAGCAGCTTGCAGGGTTACGAGCAGTACTTC. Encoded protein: CASSLQGYEQYF.

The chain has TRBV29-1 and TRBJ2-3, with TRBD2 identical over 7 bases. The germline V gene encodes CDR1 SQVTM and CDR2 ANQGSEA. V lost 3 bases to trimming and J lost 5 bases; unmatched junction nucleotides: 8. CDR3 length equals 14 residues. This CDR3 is CSVELAVNGDTQYF. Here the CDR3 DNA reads TGCAGCGTTGAGCTAGCGGTAAACGGAGATACGCAGTATTTT.

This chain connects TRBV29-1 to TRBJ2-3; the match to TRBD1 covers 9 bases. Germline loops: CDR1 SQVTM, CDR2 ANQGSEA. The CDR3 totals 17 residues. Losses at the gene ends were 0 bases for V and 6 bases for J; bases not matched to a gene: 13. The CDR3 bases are TGCAGCGTTGAAGAGTGGGAATGGGACAGGGAGGGGGATACGCAGTATTTT. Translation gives CSVEEWEWDREGDTQYF.

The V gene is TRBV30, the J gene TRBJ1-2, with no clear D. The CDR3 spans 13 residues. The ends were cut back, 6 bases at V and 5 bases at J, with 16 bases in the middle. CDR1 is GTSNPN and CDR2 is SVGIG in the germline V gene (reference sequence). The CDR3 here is CACLKAADYGYTF. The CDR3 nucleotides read TGTGCCTGCCTAAAGGCGGCGGATTATGGCTACACCTTC. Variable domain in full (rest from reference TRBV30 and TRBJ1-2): SQTIHQWPATLVQPVGSPLSLECTVEGTSNPNLYWYRQAAGRGLQLLFYSVGIGQISSEVPQNLSASRPQDRQFILSSKKLLLSDSGFYLCACLKAADYGYTFGSGTRLTVV.